The following is a T cell receptor (beta chain) sequence with its context. Its antigen is not known. This CDR3 has 14 residues. From germline, CDR1 is LGHDT and CDR2 YNNKEL (reference sequence). The germline V and J ends were trimmed by 1 base and 6 bases, with 10 bases remaining between them. TCRdb's table, derived via immunoSEQ multiplex PCR, lists solely in-frame clones and lacks some. Found here are about 74,000 clones, around 86% of them singletons; the top ten hold under 3%. The data derive from a study of T cell responses to AZD1222 COVID-19 vaccine. Findings of the study overall: Sampled repertoires all dated from after the peak T cell response.

This rearrangement joins TRBV3-1 (or the pseudogene TRBV3-2) to TRBJ1-5; D not certain. The material was peripheral blood, obtained on day 0 of AZD1222 vaccination. The origin of this receptor is an adult in good health. The CDR3 here is CASSQGWEGQPQHF. The CDR3 region has the DNA TGTGCCAGCAGCCAAGGCTGGGAGGGTCAGCCCCAGCATTTT.